Below, 5 T cell receptor beta chains from the same sample are listed, as sequenced in a study of blood T cell repertoires in COVID-19. Assay: immunoSEQ multiplex PCR; the TCRdb copy retains only in-frame clones and omits some. The sample includes a few hundred thousand clones, approximately 90% seen only once; the top ten take 10%. The material sequenced was PBMCs or T cells enriched from blood (not recorded which). The receptors originated from a woman under 30 who had recovered from COVID-19.

The chain joins TRBV6-5 to TRBJ1-1; TRBD1 aligns across 11 bases. The CDR3 runs to 14 residues. Germline V CDR1 and CDR2: MNHEY, SVGAGI. Losses at the gene ends were 6 bases for V and 4 bases for J; bases not matched to a gene: 4. Here the CDR3 DNA reads TGTGCCAGCAGGCCGGGACAGGGGGGCACTGAAGCTTTCTTT. Translated: CASRPGQGGTEAFF.

A single count supports this clone. The chain carries TRBV10-1 and TRBJ1-2, with D possibly matching TRBD1 (5 bases). Trimming removed 2 bases from V and 6 bases from J, with 13 bases in between. The CDR3 sequence is 14 residues long. The germline gives CDR1 WNHNN, CDR2 SYGVQD (reference sequence). The CDR3 DNA reads as TGCGCCAGCAGTGAGAGGAGGGGAGAAGATGGCTACACCTTC. Translating it yields CASSERRGEDGYTF.

The CDR3 DNA follows: TGCGCCAGCAGCTCGGGACTAGAACCCTACGAGCAGTACTTC. It yields the protein CASSSGLEPYEQYF. The chain couples TRBV5-1 to TRBJ2-7; TRBD2 matches 8 bases. The CDR3 runs to 14 residues. V lost 3 bases, J lost 2 bases, and 4 bases stayed unmatched. Germline V gene lookup returns CDR1 SGHRS and CDR2 YFSETQ.

The rearrangement joins TRBV14 to TRBJ2-4, with a weak D call TRBD1 (6 bases). V was shortened by 2 bases and J by 0 bases, with 14 bases between the two germline ends. From germline, CDR1 is SGHDN and CDR2 FVKESK. This CDR3 has 17 amino acids. The CDR3 DNA is TGTGCCAGCAGCCAATCCACAGGGCCTTTAGCCAAAAACATTCAGTACTTC. Translating gives CASSQSTGPLAKNIQYF.

V and J are TRBV11-3 and TRBJ2-5, with TRBD2 identical over 7 bases. J was trimmed by 3 bases and V by 1 base; bases with no gene match: 5. This CDR3 region has 15 residues. CDR1 is SGHNT, CDR2 YENEEA, per germline. Here the CDR3 reads CASSLGLADEETQYF. The DNA of the CDR3 is TGTGCCAGCAGCTTAGGGCTAGCGGACGAAGAGACCCAGTACTTC.